These 25 T cell receptor beta chains originate from one sample sequenced in a study of T cell clones after liver transplantation. Sequenced by immunoSEQ multiplex PCR; TCRdb stores in-frame clones only, minus some. Of approximately 72,000 clones in the sample, more than 90% are singletons; the top ten hold less than 3.5%. Specimen: CD4+ T cells from blood, collected before liver transplant. These TCRs come from a human donor who received a liver transplant.

Here the CDR3 DNA reads TGTGCCAGCTCACCATTGGAATCTAGCACAGATACGCAGTATTTT. Translated, it gives CASSPLESSTDTQYF. This rearrangement joins TRBV18 to TRBJ2-3; D gene unclear. This CDR3 contains 15 residues. The germline gives CDR1 KGHSH, CDR2 LQKENI. V lost 2 bases to trimming and J lost 0 bases, with 9 bases between them.

The J gene is TRBJ2-3, the V gene TRBV19, with 7 positions matching TRBD1. The CDR3 runs 16 residues. Germline CDR1 is LNHDA and CDR2 is SQIVND (reference sequence). J gave up 3 bases and V 2 bases, and 8 bases lay outside the gene matches. The CDR3 reads CASSILPGQRTDTQYF. CDR3 bases: TGTGCCAGTAGTATACTACCGGGACAGAGGACAGATACGCAGTATTTT. The full variable domain, with the rest looked up from reference TRBV19 and TRBJ2-3, is DGGITQSPKYLFRKEGQNVTLSCEQNLNHDAMYWYRQDPGQGLRLIYYSQIVNDFQKGDIAEGYSVSREKKESFPLTVTSAQKNPTAFYLCASSILPGQRTDTQYFGPGTRLTVL.

This chain connects TRBV7-2 to TRBJ2-3; 13 nucleotides match TRBD2. The junction had 7 bases not matched to a gene; V was cut back by 5 bases and J by 5 bases. Germline CDR1 reads SGHTA; CDR2 reads FQGNSA. This CDR3 has 16 residues. The CDR3 here is CASSARLAGGGDTQYF. CDR3 coding DNA: TGTGCCAGCAGCGCCAGACTAGCGGGAGGCGGAGATACGCAGTATTTT.

Written as DNA, the CDR3 is TGTGCCAGCAGCAAAACAGGGGGACAATACAATGAGCAGTTCTTC. Translating gives CASSKTGGQYNEQFF. This chain connects TRBV6-5 to TRBJ2-1; TRBD1 agrees at 8 bases. The germline V gene has CDR1 MNHEY and CDR2 SVGAGI. After removal of 6 bases from V and 4 bases from J, the junction contained 8 bases not matched to a gene. This CDR3 is built from 15 residues.

As DNA, the CDR3 is TGTGCCAGCAGTGAATATTGGGGCCGGGGGGGCCAAGAGACCCAGTACTTC. Protein sequence: CASSEYWGRGGQETQYF. The rearrangement joins TRBV25-1 to TRBJ2-5, with 8 positions matching TRBD2. J gave up 1 base and V 0 bases, and 7 bases lay outside the gene matches. The CDR3 is made up of 17 amino acids. Germline values: CDR1 MGHDK, CDR2 SYGVNS.

This chain links TRBV4-2 with TRBJ2-3; perhaps TRBD2 as D (6 bases). V was clipped by 1 base and J by 9 bases, with 17 bases between them. This CDR3 spans 15 amino acids. Germline lookup yields CDR1 LGHNA and CDR2 YNFKEQ. For the CDR3, the DNA is TGTGCCAGCAGCCAAGTAAGAAGCGGGTTAGAGACGCAGTATTTT. Its protein product is CASSQVRSGLETQYF.

The rearrangement links TRBV11-2 to TRBJ2-3; a weak D match, TRBD2 (6 bases). The CDR3 consists of 15 residues. CDR1 is SGHAT and CDR2 is FQNNGV in the germline V gene. Between the trimmed V and J ends, which lost 4 bases and 8 bases, there was a span of 19 bases. The CDR3 DNA reads as TGTGCCAGCAGCTCTTTAGGCCCCTACGGGGGTACGCAGTATTTT. Protein sequence: CASSSLGPYGGTQYF.

This rearrangement joins TRBV5-6 to TRBJ1-2, with D unresolved. Germline CDR1 and CDR2: SGHDT and YYEEEE. CDR3 length: 15 residues. Trimming removed 0 bases from V and 7 bases from J, with 16 bases in between. The CDR3 loop is CASSLDNTQRGGYTF. The CDR3 coding sequence is TGTGCCAGCAGCTTGGATAACACTCAACGGGGTGGCTACACCTTC.

The chain links TRBV5-4 to TRBJ1-6, with a possible D match to TRBD1 (5 bases). Deletions cut 4 bases from V and 7 bases from J, with 15 bases between. CDR1 SGHNT and CDR2 YYREEE come from the germline V gene (reference sequence). This CDR3 region has 15 residues. CDR3: CASSINQGGNSPLHF. The CDR3 nucleotides read TGTGCCAGCAGCATTAACCAGGGAGGAAATTCACCCCTCCACTTT.

The V and J genes are TRBV10-2 and TRBJ2-3; D is undetermined. This CDR3 has 14 residues. The ends were cut back, 3 bases at V and 8 bases at J, with 15 bases in the middle. The germline CDR1 and CDR2 sequences are WSHSY and SAAADI. The CDR3 loop is CASSDDPLVGTQYF. DNA of the CDR3: TGCGCCAGCAGTGATGACCCCCTGGTCGGTACGCAGTATTTT.

The chain uses TRBV7-8 and TRBJ1-1; 7 positions agree with TRBD1. Per germline, CDR1 SGHVS and CDR2 FQNEAQ. J lost 8 bases, V lost 5 bases, and 8 bases had no gene match. This CDR3 spans 13 amino acids. The CDR3 here is CASSATGTVEAFF. The CDR3 DNA is TGTGCCAGCAGCGCTACCGGGACAGTGGAAGCTTTCTTT.

The V call is TRBV25-1, the J call TRBJ2-2; 7 bases align to TRBD1. V was pared by 7 bases and J by 5 bases, with 7 bases of the junction left unmatched. Looked up from germline, CDR1 is MGHDK and CDR2 is SYGVNS. The CDR3 is made up of 14 amino acids. CDR3 in amino acids: CASTYHRGTGELFF. CDR3 coding DNA: TGTGCCAGCACTTATCACAGGGGAACCGGGGAGCTGTTTTTT.

Here the CDR3 reads CASSQDWTGQETQYF. DNA for the CDR3: TGCGCCAGCAGCCAAGATTGGACAGGTCAAGAGACCCAGTACTTC. The V call is TRBV4-3, the J call TRBJ2-5; TRBD1 aligns across 7 bases. V lost 0 bases and J lost 2; bases outside the gene matches: 3. Germline V gives CDR1 LGHNA, CDR2 YSLEER. The CDR3 sequence is 15 residues long.

This clone was counted once. The rearrangement joins TRBV2 to TRBJ2-3; TRBD2 aligns across 9 bases. J was trimmed by 4 bases and V by 4 bases; bases with no gene match: 3. From germline, CDR1 is SNHLY and CDR2 FYNNEI. The CDR3 consists of 14 residues. For the CDR3, the DNA is TGTGCCAGCAGTGTGATAGCGGGAGCAGATACGCAGTATTTT. Amino acid sequence: CASSVIAGADTQYF.

This chain's CDR3 is CASSLGAGGGNQPQHF. The DNA for the CDR3 is TGCGCCAGCAGCCTCGGGGCAGGGGGTGGCAATCAGCCCCAGCATTTT. V gene TRBV5-1 combines with J gene TRBJ1-5; 7 nucleotides line up with TRBD1. Trimming removed 4 bases from V and 2 bases from J; junction bases left unmatched: 9. This CDR3 comprises 16 residues. Germline assignment: CDR1 SGHRS and CDR2 YFSETQ.

The chain combines TRBV19 with TRBJ1-1, with TRBD1 matching over 7 bases. V lost 6 bases and J lost 0; bases outside the gene matches: 4. Germline-derived CDR1 and CDR2 are LNHDA and SQIVND (reference sequence). This CDR3 has 14 amino acids. CDR3 sequence: CASSDRDVNTEAFF. As DNA, the CDR3 is TGTGCCAGTAGCGACAGGGATGTGAACACTGAAGCTTTCTTT.

The chain links TRBV11-2 to TRBJ2-2, with D unresolved. V was pared by 6 bases and J by 0 bases, with 11 bases between. CDR1 is SGHAT and CDR2 is FQNNGV in the germline V gene. CDR3 size: 15 residues. CDR3 loop: CASRPLRANTGELFF. The CDR3 nucleotides are TGTGCCAGCAGGCCTTTAAGGGCGAACACCGGGGAGCTGTTTTTT.

The chain is built from TRBV11-1 and TRBJ2-3; no clear D. The CDR3 is 14 amino acids. Germline V gives CDR1 SGHAT, CDR2 FQDESV (reference sequence). Deletions cut 3 bases from V and 0 bases from J, with 7 bases between. CDR3 DNA sequence: TGTGCCAGCAGCTTTGGCAGGAGCACAGATACGCAGTATTTT. The encoded protein is CASSFGRSTDTQYF.

The chain links TRBV5-6 to TRBJ1-1, with a weak D call TRBD1 (6 bases). The length of the CDR3 is 14 residues. Germline V gene sequence: CDR1 SGHDT, CDR2 YYEEEE. V lost 4 bases and J 1 base, leaving 11 bases between the germline ends. The CDR3 sequence: CASSRPDRNTEAFF. The DNA for the CDR3 is TGTGCCAGCAGCCGGCCGGACAGGAACACTGAAGCTTTCTTT.

This chain joins TRBV9 and TRBJ2-3; TRBD2 matches at 10 bases. The J segment lost 0 bases and the V segment lost 2 bases, leaving 0 bases of the junction unmatched. From germline, CDR1 is SGDLS and CDR2 YYNGEE. The length of the CDR3 is 15 residues. CDR3 in amino acids: CASSVGLASTDTQYF. The CDR3 nucleotides are TGTGCCAGCAGCGTGGGACTAGCGAGCACAGATACGCAGTATTTT. Based on the CDR3 plus reference TRBV9 and TRBJ2-3, the full variable domain is DSGVTQTPKHLITATGQRVTLRCSPRSGDLSVYWYQQSLDQGLQFLIQYYNGEERAKGNILERFSAQQFPDLHSELNLSSLELGDSALYFCASSVGLASTDTQYFGPGTRLTVL.

The chain uses TRBV11-3 and TRBJ2-7; TRBD1 matches 10 bases. The CDR3 spans 13 residues. The germline V gene has CDR1 SGHNT and CDR2 YENEEA. V lost 8 bases, J lost 5 bases, and 6 bases stayed unmatched. The CDR3 bases are TGTGCCAGCTCTCGACAGGGGGCTAACGAGCAGTACTTC. The encoded protein is CASSRQGANEQYF.

This rearrangement joins TRBV6-5 to TRBJ2-3, with 14 bases fitting TRBD2. The germline CDR1 and CDR2 sequences are MNHEY and SVGAGI. V was clipped by 7 bases and J by 13 bases; unmatched bases: 13. The CDR3 length is 15 residues. The CDR3 loop reads CASKQGLAGEGQKYF. In DNA, the CDR3 is TGTGCCAGCAAGCAGGGACTAGCGGGAGAGGGGCAAAAGTATTTT.

The V call is TRBV28, the J call TRBJ1-1; D is unclear. The ends were cut back, 3 bases at V and 1 base at J, with 9 bases in the middle. Germline-derived CDR1 and CDR2 are MDHEN and SYDVKM. This CDR3 comprises 14 residues. The CDR3 sequence: CASSLQASNTEAFF. In DNA form, the CDR3 reads TGTGCCAGCAGTTTGCAGGCGTCGAACACTGAAGCTTTCTTT.

This chain links TRBV5-1 with TRBJ2-1; 8 bases line up with TRBD2. The CDR3 covers 14 residues. The V gene's germline CDR1 is SGHRS and CDR2 YFSETQ. V gave up 4 bases and J gave up 8 bases; unmatched junction bases: 8. For the CDR3, the DNA is TGCGCCAGCAGCCTAGAGCGGGAGCGGGATGAGCAGTTCTTC. This gives the protein CASSLERERDEQFF.

The gene calls are TRBV11-3 and TRBJ2-1, with 10 bases that match TRBD2. Per the germline V gene, CDR1 is SGHNT and CDR2 is YENEEA. CDR3 length: 17 amino acids. J gave up 6 bases and V 0 bases, and 8 bases lay outside the gene matches. The CDR3 spells CASSLEVGTSVSNEQFF. The CDR3 DNA follows: TGTGCCAGCAGCTTAGAGGTTGGGACTAGCGTTTCCAATGAGCAGTTCTTC.